These 17 T cell receptor beta chains were sequenced from one sample in a study of blood T cell repertoires in COVID-19. TCRdb keeps only in-frame clones here, not all; method: immunoSEQ multiplex PCR. The sample contains roughly 340,000 clones, 75% to 90% of which appear only once. Sequencing used peripheral blood. These receptors originate from a woman in her forties or fifties with COVID-19, enrolled during active disease.

The sample holds one count of this clone. The chain couples TRBV21-1 to TRBJ2-3; the D segment call TRBD2 is taken from the table without a DNA check. TRBV21-1 is classified as a pseudogene. There are 17 residues in the CDR3. The CDR3 protein is CASSKDGTSGSTDTQYF. The CDR3 bases are TGTGCCAGCAGCAAAGATGGGACTAGCGGGAGCACAGATACGCAGTATTTT.

This clone is a singleton in its sample. The chain joins TRBV5-1 to TRBJ2-1, with TRBD2 as a possible D gene (6 bases). Germline V gene sequence: CDR1 SGHRS, CDR2 YFSETQ. V lost 4 bases and J 8 bases, leaving 19 bases between the germline ends. The CDR3 totals 15 residues. DNA for the CDR3: TGCGCCAGCAGCCCGGAGCGGGTAAACCCACATGAGCAGTTCTTC. Encoded protein: CASSPERVNPHEQFF.

This clone was detected once. The chain couples TRBV18 to TRBJ2-1; 7 nucleotides agree with TRBD1. CDR1 and CDR2 from the germline V gene are KGHSH and LQKENI. The V gene end was trimmed by 4 bases and the J gene end by 4 bases; junction bases not matched to a gene: 7. The CDR3 totals 15 residues. Written as DNA, the CDR3 is TGTGCCAGCTCACTACGGTCACAGGGGTACAATGAGCAGTTCTTC. Translated, it gives CASSLRSQGYNEQFF.

The rearrangement joins TRBV11-3 to TRBJ1-2; 8 bases are a match to TRBD1. CDR1 is SGHNT and CDR2 is YENEEA in the germline V gene. CDR3 size: 17 residues. J was trimmed by 0 bases and V by 5 bases; bases with no gene match: 11. The CDR3 DNA is TGTGCCAGCAGCCCTCGACAGGGGACCCACCCTAACTATGGCTACACCTTC. Its protein is CASSPRQGTHPNYGYTF.

The chain carries TRBV5-1 and TRBJ1-1; the D is unclear. V gave up 2 bases and J gave up 1 base, with 6 bases separating them. From germline, CDR1 is SGHRS and CDR2 YFSETQ. The CDR3 has 13 amino acids. The CDR3 reads CASSFEGNTEAFF. DNA for the CDR3: TGCGCCAGCAGCTTTGAGGGGAACACTGAAGCTTTCTTT.

This sequence joins TRBV6-5 and TRBJ2-7, with D perhaps TRBD1 (5 bases). This CDR3 is 13 amino acids long. The V end lost 5 bases, the J end lost 3 bases, and 11 bases lay between the germline ends. The germline V gene encodes CDR1 MNHEY and CDR2 SVGAGI. CDR3 region: CASSPDRFYEQYF. The CDR3 DNA reads as TGTGCCAGCAGTCCAGACAGATTCTACGAGCAGTACTTC.

V usage is TRBV6-5 and J usage is TRBJ1-2; a weak D match, TRBD1 (5 bases). Per the germline V gene, CDR1 is MNHEY and CDR2 is SVGAGI. The CDR3 sequence is 13 residues long. Trimming took 6 bases from V and 8 from J, leaving 16 bases between them. CDR3: CASRATAAQGYTF. DNA for the CDR3: TGTGCCAGCAGGGCGACAGCAGCTCAGGGCTACACCTTC.

This clone has only a few counts. The V gene is TRBV27, the J gene TRBJ2-1, with TRBD2 identical over 9 bases. Per the germline V gene, CDR1 is MNHEY and CDR2 is SMNVEV (reference sequence). With 4 bases clipped from V and 8 bases from J, the junction kept 3 bases outside the gene matches. The CDR3 runs to 13 residues. CDR3 loop: CASSWREGDEQFF. The CDR3 coding sequence is TGTGCCAGCAGTTGGCGGGAGGGGGATGAGCAGTTCTTC.

The chain employs TRBV28 and TRBJ2-7; a weak D match, TRBD2 (6 bases). The CDR3 has 13 residues. Germline CDR1 MDHEN, CDR2 SYDVKM. V was trimmed by 6 bases and J by 3 bases, leaving 12 bases between them. CDR3 DNA: TGTGCCAGCAGCCTCGGGACTTTCTACGAGCAGTACTTC. Its translation: CASSLGTFYEQYF.

The chain has TRBV18 and TRBJ2-2, with TRBD2 identical over 10 bases. The germline gives CDR1 KGHSH, CDR2 LQKENI. V dropped 6 bases and J dropped 4; count of bases not matched to a gene: 8. The CDR3 contains 16 residues. CDR3 protein: CASSLIAGGSTGELFF. Here the CDR3 DNA reads TGTGCCAGCTCGCTCATAGCGGGAGGTTCCACCGGGGAGCTGTTTTTT.

The V gene is TRBV9, the J gene TRBJ2-7, with 9 bases lining up with TRBD1. After removal of 2 bases from V and 1 base from J, the junction contained 7 bases not matched to a gene. The CDR3 extends over 16 amino acids. Germline V gene lookup returns CDR1 SGDLS and CDR2 YYNGEE. CDR3 sequence reads: CASSVRGQGFSYEQYF. The CDR3 region has the DNA TGTGCCAGCAGCGTCCGTGGACAGGGGTTTTCCTACGAGCAGTACTTC. Based on the CDR3 plus reference TRBV9 and TRBJ2-7, the full variable domain is DSGVTQTPKHLITATGQRVTLRCSPRSGDLSVYWYQQSLDQGLQFLIQYYNGEERAKGNILERFSAQQFPDLHSELNLSSLELGDSALYFCASSVRGQGFSYEQYFGPGTRLTVT.

The chain combines TRBV6-6 with TRBJ2-1, with 13 bases identical to TRBD2. V dropped 4 bases and J dropped 10; count of bases not matched to a gene: 10. CDR3 length: 16 amino acids. Germline assignment: CDR1 MNHNY and CDR2 SVGAGI (reference sequence). The CDR3, as DNA: TGTGCCAGCAGTTCCACTAGCGGGAGGGGCCCACGGGAGCAGTTCTTC. This codes for CASSSTSGRGPREQFF.

The V gene is TRBV7-2, the J gene TRBJ1-4, with 7 bases lining up with TRBD1. The CDR3 length is 14 residues. V trimming: 4 bases; J trimming: 11 bases; junction bases outside the gene matches: 10. Germline V gene lookup returns CDR1 SGHTA and CDR2 FQGNSA. Written as DNA, the CDR3 is TGTGCCAGCAGCTCGAAGAGGGGGACAGACAAACTGTTTTTT. Translating gives CASSSKRGTDKLFF.

The V call is TRBV7-2, the J call TRBJ2-1, with 15 positions matching TRBD2. Looked up from germline, CDR1 is SGHTA and CDR2 is FQGNSA. Germline trimming cut 5 bases from V and 8 bases from J; bases unmatched to any gene: 13. The length of the CDR3 is 18 residues. Written as DNA, the CDR3 is TGTGCCAGCAGCCTAGAACGATGGACTAGCGGGAGGGTCGATGAGCAGTTCTTC. Translation gives CASSLERWTSGRVDEQFF.

This clone showed up just once. The chain links TRBV19 to TRBJ2-7; TRBD1 aligns across 9 bases. The V gene's germline CDR1 is LNHDA and CDR2 SQIVND (reference sequence). This CDR3 comprises 14 residues. J lost 1 base, V lost 7 bases, and 5 bases had no gene match. The CDR3 nucleotides are TGTGCCAGTACCCGGGACAGGGCGTCCTACGAGCAGTACTTC. Protein product: CASTRDRASYEQYF. Filled out from reference TRBV19 and TRBJ2-7, the complete variable domain reads DGGITQSPKYLFRKEGQNVTLSCEQNLNHDAMYWYRQDPGQGLRLIYYSQIVNDFQKGDIAEGYSVSREKKESFPLTVTSAQKNPTAFYLCASTRDRASYEQYFGPGTRLTVT.

This chain connects TRBV11-2 to TRBJ1-6, with D possibly TRBD1 on 5 matching bases. The CDR3 contains 18 residues. Trimming shortened V by 1 base and J by 10 bases, and 23 bases separated the two germline ends. Germline V gene lookup returns CDR1 SGHAT and CDR2 FQNNGV. CDR3 nucleotides: TGTGCCAGCAGCTTAGCGGTGTGGGACTGGGGGAGATCATCACCCCTCCACTTT. This translates into CASSLAVWDWGRSSPLHF.

This clone has only a few counts. The gene calls are TRBV29-1 and TRBJ2-1, with a possible D match to TRBD2 (6 bases). Deletions cut 5 bases from V and 6 bases from J, with 11 bases between. This CDR3 contains 12 residues. CDR1 SQVTM and CDR2 ANQGSEA come from the germline V gene. This chain's CDR3 is CSVSKRANEQFF. CDR3 DNA sequence: TGCAGCGTTTCTAAGCGGGCCAATGAGCAGTTCTTC.